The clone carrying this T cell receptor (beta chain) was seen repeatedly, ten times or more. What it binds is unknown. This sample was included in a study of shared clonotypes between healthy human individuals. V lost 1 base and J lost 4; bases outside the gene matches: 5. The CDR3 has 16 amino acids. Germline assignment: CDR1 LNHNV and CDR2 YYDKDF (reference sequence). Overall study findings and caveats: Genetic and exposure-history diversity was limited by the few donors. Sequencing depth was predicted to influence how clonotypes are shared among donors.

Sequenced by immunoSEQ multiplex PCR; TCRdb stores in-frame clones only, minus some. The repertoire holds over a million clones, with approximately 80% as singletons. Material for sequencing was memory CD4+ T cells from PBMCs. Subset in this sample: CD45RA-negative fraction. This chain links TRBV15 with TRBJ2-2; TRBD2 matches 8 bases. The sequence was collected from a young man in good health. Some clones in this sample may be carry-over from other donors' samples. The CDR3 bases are TGTGCCACCAGCAGAGCGGGAGGGTCTTTCACCGGGGAGCTGTTTTTT. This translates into CATSRAGGSFTGELFF.